These 20 T cell receptor beta chains originate from one sample sequenced in a study of blood T cells in healthy people across ages. The use of a sample-barcoded 5' primer and a J-beta primer mix characterized a second PCR of roughly 6 to 11 cycles. TCRdb called the 5' RACE reads again in MiXCR, with one record for every CDR3 protein. The table includes roughly 2 million distinct CDR3 sequences, roughly 52% detected once. The sample taken for sequencing was blood. The source of these receptors is a woman aged 35 to 49 in good health.

This clonotype was observed a few times. The CDR3 DNA follows: TGCGCCAGCAGCCAACGGGCGGTGGAGACCCAGTACTTC. It is translated as CASSQRAVETQYF. V and J are TRBV4-1 and TRBJ2-5; D gene unclear. Germline V gene data show CDR1 as MGHRA and CDR2 as YSYEKL. CDR3 length equals 13 residues. V dropped 2 bases and J dropped 5 bases, with 9 bases sitting between them.

This clonotype was seen more than once but under ten times. The chain recombines TRBV5-1 with TRBJ2-3; TRBD2 matches at 10 bases. Per germline, CDR1 SGHRS and CDR2 YFSETQ. The CDR3 consists of 16 residues. V was clipped by 4 bases and J by 4 bases; unmatched bases: 9. Here the CDR3 reads CASSPASSGGSDTQYF. Here the CDR3 DNA reads TGCGCCAGCAGCCCGGCGTCTAGCGGGGGCTCAGATACGCAGTATTTT.

The chain combines TRBV4-2 with TRBJ2-3; TRBD1 agrees at 8 bases. The CDR3 is 16 amino acids. Germline CDR1 LGHNA, CDR2 YNFKEQ. Germline trimming cut 4 bases from V and 2 bases from J; bases unmatched to any gene: 8. CDR3 coding DNA: TGTGCCAGCAGCCTAAACCAGGGGGCCTTCACAGATACGCAGTATTTT. Its protein is CASSLNQGAFTDTQYF.

The V gene is TRBV28, the J gene TRBJ2-5; D not resolved. The CDR3 runs 15 residues. The ends were cut back, 4 bases at V and 5 bases at J, with 17 bases in the middle. Germline V CDR1 and CDR2: MDHEN, SYDVKM. The CDR3 sequence: CASSSILDGRETQYF. The CDR3 bases are TGTGCCAGCAGTTCGATCCTGGACGGAAGGGAGACCCAGTACTTC.

The chain employs TRBV7-2 and TRBJ1-2; D not certain. The V end lost 5 bases, the J end lost 5 bases, and 12 bases lay between the germline ends. The CDR3 consists of 13 residues. Germline V lookup: CDR1 SGHTA, CDR2 FQGNSA. CDR3 nucleotides: TGTGCCAGCAGCGTAGAAGCTTTTTATGGCTACACCTTC. It translates to CASSVEAFYGYTF.

This chain joins TRBV29-1 and TRBJ2-1; 9 bases line up with TRBD1. Germline lookup yields CDR1 SQVTM and CDR2 ANQGSEA. This CDR3 is 12 amino acids long. V lost 7 bases, J lost 10 bases, and 8 bases stayed unmatched. DNA of the CDR3: TGCAGCGGAAGGACAGGGGAGTGCGAGCAGTTCTTC. The encoded protein is CSGRTGECEQFF.

A note on this clonotype: Being one base from a much bigger clone, this may be a read error. This sequence joins TRBV4-3 and TRBJ2-1; perhaps TRBD1 as D (6 bases). The end of the DNA aligns better with TRBJ2-7, so the J call may be wrong. The CDR3 loop spans 14 amino acids. Germline V gene lookup returns CDR1 LGHNA and CDR2 YSLEER. CDR3 loop: CASSQDPGDNEQYF. Here the CDR3 DNA reads TGCGCCAGCAGCCAAGATCCAGGGGATAATGAGCAGTACTTC.

This clonotype was observed many times. J is TRBJ2-7 and V is TRBV5-1; 9 nucleotides align to TRBD1. The CDR3 length is 15 residues. V trimming: 0 bases; J trimming: 5 bases; junction bases outside the gene matches: 6. Germline CDR1 SGHRS, CDR2 YFSETQ. The CDR3 loop is CASSLAGTGIDEQYF. The CDR3 DNA reads TGCGCCAGCAGCTTGGCTGGGACAGGGATCGACGAGCAGTACTTC.

This clonotype has more than one count but fewer than ten. DNA for the CDR3: TGTGCCAGCAGGGGGTTTCCTAGCTACGAGCAGTACTTC. Translating gives CASRGFPSYEQYF. The chain is built from TRBV25-1 and TRBJ2-7, with D unclear. The V end was cut by 6 bases, the J end by 3 bases, with 12 bases between. The CDR3 has 13 amino acids. Per germline, CDR1 MGHDK and CDR2 SYGVNS.

V and J are TRBV4-3 and TRBJ2-3; no definite D call. The germline V gene encodes CDR1 LGHNA and CDR2 YSLEER. The CDR3 has 13 amino acids. The ends were cut back, 3 bases at V and 4 bases at J, with 8 bases in the middle. As DNA, the CDR3 is TGCGCCAGCAGCCAGGCCCGGTCAGATACGCAGTATTTT. Translation gives CASSQARSDTQYF.

The V call is TRBV5-6, the J call TRBJ1-2; 10 bases map to TRBD1. Germline CDR1 SGHDT, CDR2 YYEEEE. The CDR3 extends over 16 amino acids. After removal of 7 bases from V and 4 bases from J, the junction contained 13 bases not matched to a gene. The CDR3: CASDRTGGSFGYGYTF. CDR3 sequence (DNA): TGTGCCAGCGACCGGACAGGGGGTTCTTTTGGCTATGGCTACACCTTC.

The chain is built from TRBV11-2 and TRBJ2-7; TRBD1 or TRBD2 may be the D gene (5 bases each). V was clipped by 2 bases and J by 0 bases, with 17 bases between them. Germline V gene sequence: CDR1 SGHAT, CDR2 FQNNGV. This CDR3 has 17 residues. The CDR3 spells CASSLNSGTTVSYEQYF. In DNA form, the CDR3 reads TGTGCCAGCAGCTTAAATTCAGGGACGACTGTCTCCTACGAGCAGTACTTC.

A remark on this clonotype: This clone may be a read error of a much larger clone one base away. The chain has TRBV12-3 or TRBV12-4 and TRBJ2-7; the match to TRBD1 covers 7 bases. J was trimmed by 1 base and V by 4 bases; bases with no gene match: 4. The CDR3 sequence is 14 residues long. The CDR3, as DNA: TGTGCCAGCAGTTGCCGGGACAGATCCTACGAGCAGTACTTC. Its translation: CASSCRDRSYEQYF.

A remark on this clonotype: A junction boundary mismatches the germline segment, possibly from a read error. The rearrangement uses TRBV20-1 and TRBJ2-7, with D tentatively TRBD1 or TRBD2 (5 bases each). This CDR3 region has 14 residues. The germline V gene encodes CDR1 DFQATT and CDR2 SNEGSKA (reference sequence). This CDR3 reads CSTRGLEGTYEQYF. CDR3 nucleotides: TGCAGTACTAGGGGTCTCGAAGGAACTTACGAGCAGTACTTC.

The gene calls are TRBV3-1 and TRBJ2-3; 13 positions agree with TRBD2. After removal of 0 bases from V and 0 bases from J, the junction contained 6 bases not matched to a gene. The germline CDR1 and CDR2 sequences are LGHDT and YNNKEL (reference sequence). The CDR3 is 19 amino acids. The CDR3 here is CASSQDGTSGITSTDTQYF. The DNA of the CDR3 is TGTGCCAGCAGCCAAGACGGGACTAGCGGGATCACTAGCACAGATACGCAGTATTTT.

The chain is built from TRBV12-3 or TRBV12-4 and TRBJ2-4; TRBD1 is a possible D gene (6 bases). CDR3 length: 14 amino acids. V lost 6 bases and J lost 3, with 12 bases in between. The CDR3: CASRNRADKNIQYF. The CDR3, as DNA: TGTGCCAGCAGGAACAGGGCAGACAAAAACATTCAGTACTTC.

The chain has TRBV29-1 and TRBJ2-1, with D uncertain. CDR3 length: 13 amino acids. Trimming stripped 3 bases from V and 12 bases from J, with 18 bases between. Germline CDR1 reads SQVTM; CDR2 reads ANQGSEA. The CDR3 bases are TGCAGCGTTGATGCAGGACCTTCGTACGGGCAGTTCTTC. Protein product: CSVDAGPSYGQFF.

This clonotype has just a few counts. The CDR3 sequence: CASSLQGSPYNEQFF. The CDR3 DNA is TGTGCCAGCAGCTTACAGGGCTCCCCTTACAATGAGCAGTTCTTC. V gene TRBV7-2 combines with J gene TRBJ2-1; perhaps TRBD1 as D (5 bases). V lost 2 bases and J lost 4, with 12 bases in between. Looked up from germline, CDR1 is SGHTA and CDR2 is FQGNSA. The CDR3 is 15 residues long.

This clonotype showed up just a few times. V and J are TRBV7-2 and TRBJ2-1, with D tentatively TRBD1 (6 bases). The CDR3 consists of 17 residues. V lost 2 bases, J lost 0 bases, and 14 bases lay in between. CDR1 is SGHTA, CDR2 FQGNSA, per germline. The CDR3 loop reads CASSLFLRGSSYNEQFF. Written as DNA, the CDR3 is TGTGCCAGCAGCTTATTCCTCAGGGGAAGCTCCTACAATGAGCAGTTCTTC.

The chain carries TRBV5-5 and TRBJ2-5; D gene uncertain. Deletions cut 5 bases from V and 5 bases from J, with 10 bases between. CDR1 and CDR2 from the germline V gene are SGHKS and YYEKEE (reference sequence). The CDR3 is 12 amino acids. CDR3 region: CASSTLGETQYF. CDR3 nucleotides: TGTGCCAGCAGTACCTTGGGGGAGACCCAGTACTTC.